The sequence of this T cell receptor beta chain was determined in a study of blood T cell repertoires in COVID-19. The authors' processing: Nucleated cell counts were estimated from reference gene primer amplification. Profiling relied on immunoSEQ multiplex PCR, and the TCRdb table lists in-frame clones only, not all of them. V, J and clone size reflect that table, while D and trimming were determined from the DNA. The sample shows 85,000 to 110,000 clones, roughly 87% of them seen only once. This sequence originates from a man aged 45-65 years in a cohort sampled during active COVID-19. Sequencing was carried out using peripheral blood.

The CDR3 loop is CASSHGTVKNIQYF. CDR3 sequence (DNA): TGTGCCAGCAGCCACGGGACAGTAAAAAACATTCAGTACTTC. V and J are TRBV14 and TRBJ2-4; TRBD1 matches 7 bases. Germline-derived CDR1 and CDR2 are SGHDN and FVKESK. Losses at the gene ends were 3 bases for V and 4 bases for J; bases not matched to a gene: 3. This CDR3 region has 14 residues.